Listed below are T cell receptor beta chains from one sample, sequenced in a study of blood T cell repertoires in COVID-19. The repertoire was sequenced with immunoSEQ multiplex PCR; TCRdb's copy has only in-frame clones and lacks some. The sample records tens of thousands of clones, over 75% being singletons. Sample: peripheral blood. The origin of the receptors is a woman aged 70 to 79 with acute or convalescent COVID-19. CDR3s include the opening cysteine and the closing phenylalanine or tryptophan. D genes are given only for firm matches. Some rows mark clone size as missing; the rest say once, few, many or name a class of expanded clone.

V gene: TRBV30
clone size: -
D gene: -
J gene: TRBJ2-2
CDR3 protein: CAWRFGVYTGELFF
CDR3 DNA: TGTGCCTGGAGGTTCGGAGTTTACACCGGGGAGCTGTTTTTT

V gene: TRBV5-8
clone size: -
D gene: TRBD1
J gene: TRBJ1-5
CDR3 protein: CASSLRQGASNQPQHF
CDR3 DNA: TGTGCCAGCAGCTTGCGGCAGGGGGCGAGCAATCAGCCCCAGCATTTT

V gene: TRBV27
clone size: -
D gene: TRBD2
J gene: TRBJ2-3
CDR3 protein: CASRGGGITDTQYF
CDR3 DNA: TGTGCCAGCCGCGGGGGGGGAATCACAGATACGCAGTATTTT

V gene: TRBV5-4
clone size: -
D gene: TRBD1
J gene: TRBJ2-3
CDR3 protein: CASSTGGQGTNTQYF
CDR3 DNA: TGTGCCAGCAGTACTGGGGGACAGGGTACAAATACGCAGTATTTT

V gene: TRBV29-1
clone size: -
D gene: TRBD1
J gene: TRBJ1-2
CDR3 protein: CSVYYRGMSGYTF
CDR3 DNA: TGCAGCGTTTATTACAGGGGTATGAGTGGCTACACCTTC

V gene: TRBV19
clone size: -
D gene: TRBD1
J gene: TRBJ1-6
CDR3 protein: CASRKGQVNSPLHF
CDR3 DNA: TGTGCCAGTAGGAAGGGACAGGTCAATTCACCCCTCCACTTT

V gene: TRBV14
clone size: -
D gene: -
J gene: TRBJ1-1
CDR3 protein: CASSQVPEVGEAFF
CDR3 DNA: TGTGCCAGCAGCCAAGTTCCTGAAGTCGGTGAAGCTTTCTTT

V gene: TRBV3-1/TRBV3-2
clone size: -
D gene: -
J gene: TRBJ1-1
CDR3 protein: CASSQEEGWEAFF
CDR3 DNA: TGTGCCAGCAGCCAAGAGGAGGGTTGGGAAGCTTTCTTT

V gene: TRBV6-2/TRBV6-3
clone size: -
D gene: -
J gene: TRBJ1-5
CDR3 protein: CASSYSTGQPQHF
CDR3 DNA: TGTGCCAGCAGTTACTCGACAGGCCAGCCCCAGCATTTT

V gene: TRBV7-9
clone size: -
D gene: -
J gene: TRBJ2-1
CDR3 protein: CASSRTGGAYNEQFF
CDR3 DNA: TGTGCCAGCAGCCGGACTGGCGGGGCCTACAATGAGCAGTTCTTC

V gene: TRBV5-4
clone size: few
D gene: -
J gene: TRBJ2-5
CDR3 protein: CASSSPGYGETQYF
CDR3 DNA: TGTGCCAGCAGCTCACCAGGGTACGGAGAGACCCAGTACTTC

V gene: TRBV28
clone size: once
D gene: -
J gene: TRBJ1-2
CDR3 protein: CASSAHRAYGYTF
CDR3 DNA: TGTGCCAGCAGTGCCCACAGGGCATATGGCTACACCTTC

V gene: TRBV19
clone size: -
D gene: -
J gene: TRBJ1-6
CDR3 protein: CASSPTQAANSPLHF
CDR3 DNA: TGTGCCAGTAGTCCAACACAGGCTGCCAATTCACCCCTCCACTTT

V gene: TRBV28
clone size: -
D gene: TRBD1
J gene: TRBJ1-2
CDR3 protein: CASINTGTGHGYTF
CDR3 DNA: TGTGCCAGCATCAATACCGGGACAGGCCATGGCTACACCTTC

V gene: TRBV6-6
clone size: once
D gene: -
J gene: TRBJ2-1
CDR3 protein: CASSYAGSSYNEQFF
CDR3 DNA: TGTGCCAGCAGTTACGCGGGGAGCTCCTACAATGAGCAGTTCTTC

V gene: TRBV11-2
clone size: -
D gene: TRBD1
J gene: TRBJ2-5
CDR3 protein: CASSKGQGPHGETQYF
CDR3 DNA: TGTGCCAGCAGCAAGGGACAGGGGCCACATGGAGAGACCCAGTACTTC

V gene: TRBV5-8
clone size: -
D gene: -
J gene: TRBJ1-1
CDR3 protein: CASSARGGGDTEAFF
CDR3 DNA: TGTGCCAGCAGCGCGAGGGGGGGAGGAGATACTGAAGCTTTCTTT

V gene: TRBV13
clone size: -
D gene: TRBD1
J gene: TRBJ2-2
CDR3 protein: CASSLGGQTSTGELFF
CDR3 DNA: TGTGCCAGCAGCTTAGGGGGACAGACTTCCACCGGGGAGCTGTTTTTT

V gene: TRBV5-5
clone size: many
D gene: -
J gene: TRBJ1-2
CDR3 protein: CASSGLVEGLNGYTF
CDR3 DNA: TGTGCCAGCAGCGGCCTGGTAGAGGGTCTAAATGGCTACACCTTC

V gene: TRBV5-1
clone size: -
D gene: -
J gene: TRBJ2-1
CDR3 protein: CASSSQVTSYNEQFF
CDR3 DNA: TGCGCCAGCAGCTCCCAGGTAACCTCCTACAATGAGCAGTTCTTC

V gene: TRBV14
clone size: once
D gene: TRBD1
J gene: TRBJ1-6
CDR3 protein: CASSQGRTGYSPLHF
CDR3 DNA: TGTGCCAGCAGCCAAGGGAGGACAGGGTACTCACCCCTCCACTTT

V gene: TRBV2
clone size: once
D gene: TRBD2
J gene: TRBJ2-2
CDR3 protein: CASGAGGPGTGELFF
CDR3 DNA: TGTGCCAGCGGTGCGGGGGGGCCGGGCACCGGGGAGCTGTTTTTT

V gene: TRBV2
clone size: few
D gene: -
J gene: TRBJ1-1
CDR3 protein: CASVVQVNTEAFF
CDR3 DNA: TGTGCCAGCGTGGTACAGGTGAACACTGAAGCTTTCTTT

V gene: TRBV6-5
clone size: -
D gene: -
J gene: TRBJ1-1
CDR3 protein: CASKRATEAFF
CDR3 DNA: TGTGCAAGCAAGCGAGCCACTGAAGCTTTCTTT

V gene: TRBV9
clone size: -
D gene: TRBD1
J gene: TRBJ1-2
CDR3 protein: CASSPRTGGFYGYTF
CDR3 DNA: TGTGCCAGCAGCCCCCGGACAGGGGGTTTCTATGGCTACACCTTC

V gene: TRBV5-1
clone size: -
D gene: -
J gene: TRBJ2-1
CDR3 protein: CASSLATGMNEQFF
CDR3 DNA: TGCGCCAGCAGCTTGGCAACAGGGATGAATGAGCAGTTCTTC

V gene: TRBV5-1
clone size: -
D gene: -
J gene: TRBJ2-1
CDR3 protein: CASSSPEEGWGNEQFF
CDR3 DNA: TGCGCCAGCAGCTCCCCGGAGGAGGGTTGGGGCAATGAGCAGTTCTTC

V gene: TRBV28
clone size: -
D gene: TRBD2
J gene: TRBJ2-3
CDR3 protein: CASTLGLAGASDTQYF
CDR3 DNA: TGTGCCAGCACTCTTGGGCTAGCGGGGGCTTCAGATACGCAGTATTTT

V gene: TRBV5-5
clone size: -
D gene: TRBD1
J gene: TRBJ1-1
CDR3 protein: CASSLRDRDTEAFF
CDR3 DNA: TGTGCCAGCAGCTTGAGGGACAGAGACACTGAAGCTTTCTTT

V gene: TRBV15
clone size: -
D gene: -
J gene: TRBJ2-5
CDR3 protein: CAASQGTETQYF
CDR3 DNA: TGTGCCGCCTCTCAGGGTACGGAGACCCAGTACTTC

V gene: TRBV5-4
clone size: -
D gene: TRBD1
J gene: TRBJ1-2
CDR3 protein: CASSLPRQGASDGYTF
CDR3 DNA: TGTGCCAGCAGCCTACCTCGACAGGGGGCAAGTGATGGCTACACCTTC

V gene: TRBV12-3/TRBV12-4
clone size: -
D gene: -
J gene: TRBJ2-1
CDR3 protein: CASSLSGYNEQFF
CDR3 DNA: TGTGCCAGCAGTTTAAGCGGATACAATGAGCAGTTCTTC

V gene: TRBV11-3
clone size: few
D gene: -
J gene: TRBJ2-2
CDR3 protein: CASSLDPQRAGRTGELFF
CDR3 DNA: TGTGCCAGCAGCTTAGATCCTCAGCGCGCAGGGCGCACCGGGGAGCTGTTTTTT

V gene: TRBV7-8
clone size: -
D gene: -
J gene: TRBJ1-5
CDR3 protein: CASSSLPVGGTSNQPQHF
CDR3 DNA: TGTGCCAGCAGCTCCCTCCCCGTCGGAGGGACCAGCAATCAGCCCCAGCATTTT

V gene: TRBV5-1
clone size: -
D gene: -
J gene: TRBJ2-3
CDR3 protein: CASILEGTDTQYF
CDR3 DNA: TGCGCCAGCATACTGGAGGGCACAGATACGCAGTATTTT

V gene: TRBV6-2/TRBV6-3
clone size: -
D gene: -
J gene: TRBJ2-2
CDR3 protein: CASSPPRGAAGELFF
CDR3 DNA: TGTGCCAGCAGTCCCCCCCGGGGAGCGGCCGGGGAGCTGTTTTTT

V gene: TRBV10-3
clone size: -
D gene: TRBD1
J gene: TRBJ1-4
CDR3 protein: CAISEGTGNEKLFF
CDR3 DNA: TGTGCCATCAGTGAGGGGACAGGGAATGAAAAACTGTTTTTT

V gene: TRBV6-2/TRBV6-3
clone size: -
D gene: TRBD1
J gene: TRBJ1-5
CDR3 protein: CASSFTGAISQPQHF
CDR3 DNA: TGTGCCAGCAGCTTTACAGGGGCCATAAGTCAGCCCCAGCATTTT

V gene: TRBV4-1
clone size: -
D gene: -
J gene: TRBJ2-3
CDR3 protein: CASSQLERGTDTQYF
CDR3 DNA: TGCGCCAGCAGCCAGTTGGAGCGGGGCACAGATACGCAGTATTTT

V gene: TRBV14
clone size: -
D gene: TRBD2
J gene: TRBJ2-1
CDR3 protein: CASSLRTSGNNNEQFF
CDR3 DNA: TGTGCCAGCAGCCTGCGGACTAGCGGGAACAACAATGAGCAGTTCTTC

V gene: TRBV3-1/TRBV3-2
clone size: -
D gene: -
J gene: TRBJ1-4
CDR3 protein: CASSQVTYSANEKLFF
CDR3 DNA: TGTGCCAGCAGCCAAGTCACCTATTCTGCTAATGAAAAACTGTTTTTT

V gene: TRBV3-1/TRBV3-2
clone size: -
D gene: -
J gene: TRBJ2-3
CDR3 protein: CASSQEEFAGSTDTQYF
CDR3 DNA: TGTGCCAGCAGCCAAGAAGAGTTTGCCGGTAGCACAGATACGCAGTATTTT

V gene: TRBV28
clone size: once
D gene: TRBD1
J gene: TRBJ1-2
CDR3 protein: CASTGQGYGYTF
CDR3 DNA: TGTGCAAGCACGGGACAGGGATATGGCTACACCTTC

V gene: TRBV6-1
clone size: -
D gene: TRBD1
J gene: TRBJ1-2
CDR3 protein: CASSEVEGAYGYTF
CDR3 DNA: TGTGCCAGCAGTGAAGTGGAGGGGGCTTATGGCTACACCTTC

V gene: TRBV24-1
clone size: -
D gene: TRBD2
J gene: TRBJ2-5
CDR3 protein: CATSDLRPGTSGGAPRETQYF
CDR3 DNA: TGTGCCACCAGTGATTTGCGACCCGGGACTAGCGGGGGGGCCCCCCGAGAGACCCAGTACTTC

V gene: TRBV15
clone size: -
D gene: TRBD2
J gene: TRBJ2-1
CDR3 protein: CATSGGLAGGEQFF
CDR3 DNA: TGTGCCACCAGCGGGGGGCTAGCGGGCGGTGAGCAGTTCTTC

V gene: TRBV6-5
clone size: -
D gene: -
J gene: TRBJ1-2
CDR3 protein: CASSLKPGGGYTF
CDR3 DNA: TGTGCCAGCAGCCTAAAACCGGGTGGTGGCTACACCTTC

V gene: TRBV29-1
clone size: -
D gene: -
J gene: TRBJ1-1
CDR3 protein: CSVGARYGNTEAFF
CDR3 DNA: TGCAGCGTTGGGGCTCGGTACGGGAACACTGAAGCTTTCTTT

V gene: TRBV7-9
clone size: few
D gene: TRBD1
J gene: TRBJ1-2
CDR3 protein: CASSPGQGLDYGYTF
CDR3 DNA: TGTGCCAGCAGCCCGGGACAGGGATTGGACTATGGCTACACCTTC

V gene: TRBV24-1
clone size: -
D gene: -
J gene: TRBJ2-1
CDR3 protein: CATSTTGISYNEQFF
CDR3 DNA: TGTGCCACCAGTACTACAGGGATCTCCTACAATGAGCAGTTCTTC

V gene: TRBV6-4
clone size: -
D gene: -
J gene: TRBJ1-6
CDR3 protein: CASSDQYNSPLHF
CDR3 DNA: TGTGCCAGCAGTGATCAGTATAATTCACCCCTCCACTTT

V gene: TRBV6-4
clone size: -
D gene: -
J gene: TRBJ2-2
CDR3 protein: CASSDSLDTGELFF
CDR3 DNA: TGTGCCAGCAGTGACAGTCTAGACACCGGGGAGCTGTTTTTT